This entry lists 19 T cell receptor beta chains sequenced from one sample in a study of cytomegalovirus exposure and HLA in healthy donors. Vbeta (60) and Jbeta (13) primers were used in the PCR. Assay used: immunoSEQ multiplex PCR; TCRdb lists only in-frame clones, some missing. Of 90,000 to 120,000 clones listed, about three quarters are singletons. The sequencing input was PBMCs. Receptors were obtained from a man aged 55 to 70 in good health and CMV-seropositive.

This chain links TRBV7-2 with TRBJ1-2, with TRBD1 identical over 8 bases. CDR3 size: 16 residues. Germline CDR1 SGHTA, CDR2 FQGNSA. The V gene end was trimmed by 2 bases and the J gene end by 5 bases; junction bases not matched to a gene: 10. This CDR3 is CASSLNWAGGGYGYTF. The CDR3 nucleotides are TGTGCCAGCAGCTTAAATTGGGCAGGGGGCGGATATGGCTACACCTTC. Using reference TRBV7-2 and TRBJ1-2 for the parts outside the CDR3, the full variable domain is GAGVSQSPSNKVTEKGKDVELRCDPISGHTALYWYRQSLGQGLEFLIYFQGNSAPDKSGLPSDRFSAERTGGSVSTLTIQRTQQEDSAVYLCASSLNWAGGGYGYTFGSGTRLTVV.

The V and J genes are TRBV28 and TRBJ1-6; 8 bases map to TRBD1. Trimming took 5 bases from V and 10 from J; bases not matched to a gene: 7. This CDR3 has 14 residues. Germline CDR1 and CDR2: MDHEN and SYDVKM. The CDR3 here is CASSPDRGGSPLHF. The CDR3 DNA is TGTGCCAGCAGTCCCGACAGGGGAGGCTCACCCCTCCACTTT.

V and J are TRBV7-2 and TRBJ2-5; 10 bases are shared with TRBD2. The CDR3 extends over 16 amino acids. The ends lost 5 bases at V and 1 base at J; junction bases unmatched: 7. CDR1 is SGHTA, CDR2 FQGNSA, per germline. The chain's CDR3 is CASSPGGLAAQETQYF. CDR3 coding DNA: TGTGCCAGCAGCCCTGGTGGACTAGCGGCCCAAGAGACCCAGTACTTC.

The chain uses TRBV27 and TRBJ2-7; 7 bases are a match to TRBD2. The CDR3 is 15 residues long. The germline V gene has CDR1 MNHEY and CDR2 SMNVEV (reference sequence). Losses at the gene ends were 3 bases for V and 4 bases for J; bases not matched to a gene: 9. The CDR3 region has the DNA TGTGCCAGCAGTTTGGGAGCGGGGATCTTTTACGAGCAGTACTTC. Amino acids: CASSLGAGIFYEQYF.

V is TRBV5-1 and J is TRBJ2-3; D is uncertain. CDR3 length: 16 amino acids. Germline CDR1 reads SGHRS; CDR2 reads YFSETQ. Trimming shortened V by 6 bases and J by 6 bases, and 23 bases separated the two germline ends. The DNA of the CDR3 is TGCGCCAGCACCTTTCAGACCCCGCAGACTTCCGATACGCAGTATTTT. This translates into CASTFQTPQTSDTQYF.

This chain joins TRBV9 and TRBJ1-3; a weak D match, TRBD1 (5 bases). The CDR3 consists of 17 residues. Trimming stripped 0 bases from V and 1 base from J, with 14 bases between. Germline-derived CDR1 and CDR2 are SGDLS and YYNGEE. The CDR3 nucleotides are TGTGCCAGCAGCGTAGATCCCGGGGGGGTGTCTGGAAACACCATATATTTT. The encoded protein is CASSVDPGGVSGNTIYF. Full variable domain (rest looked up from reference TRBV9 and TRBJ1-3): DSGVTQTPKHLITATGQRVTLRCSPRSGDLSVYWYQQSLDQGLQFLIQYYNGEERAKGNILERFSAQQFPDLHSELNLSSLELGDSALYFCASSVDPGGVSGNTIYFGEGSWLTVV.

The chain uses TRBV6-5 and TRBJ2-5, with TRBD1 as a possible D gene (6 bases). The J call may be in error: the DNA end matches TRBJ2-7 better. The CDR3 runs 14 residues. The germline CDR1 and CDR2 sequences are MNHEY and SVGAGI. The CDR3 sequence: CASSRDTFSYEQYF. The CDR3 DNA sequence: TGTGCCAGCAGCCGGGACACCTTCTCCTACGAGCAGTACTTC.

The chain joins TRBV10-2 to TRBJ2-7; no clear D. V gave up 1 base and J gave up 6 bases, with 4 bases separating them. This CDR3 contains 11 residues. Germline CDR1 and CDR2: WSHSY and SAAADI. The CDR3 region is CASSEFSEQYF. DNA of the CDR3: TGCGCCAGCAGTGAGTTTAGCGAGCAGTACTTC.

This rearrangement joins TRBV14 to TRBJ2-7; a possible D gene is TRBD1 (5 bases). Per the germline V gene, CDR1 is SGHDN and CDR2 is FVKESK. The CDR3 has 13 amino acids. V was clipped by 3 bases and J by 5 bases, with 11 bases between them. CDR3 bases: TGTGCCAGCAGCCAGACAAGGGGCGACGAGCAGTACTTC. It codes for CASSQTRGDEQYF.

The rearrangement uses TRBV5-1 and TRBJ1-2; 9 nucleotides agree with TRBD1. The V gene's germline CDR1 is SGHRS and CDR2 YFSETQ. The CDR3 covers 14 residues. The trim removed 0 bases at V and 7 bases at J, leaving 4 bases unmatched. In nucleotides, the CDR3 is TGCGCCAGCAGCTTGGGGGACAGGGATGGTGGCTACACCTTC. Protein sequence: CASSLGDRDGGYTF.

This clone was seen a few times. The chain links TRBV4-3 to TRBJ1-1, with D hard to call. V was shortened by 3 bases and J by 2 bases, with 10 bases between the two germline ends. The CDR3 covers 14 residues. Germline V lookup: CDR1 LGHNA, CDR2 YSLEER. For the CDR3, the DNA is TGCGCCAGCAGCCACGGTTTGAAAAACACTGAAGCTTTCTTT. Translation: CASSHGLKNTEAFF.

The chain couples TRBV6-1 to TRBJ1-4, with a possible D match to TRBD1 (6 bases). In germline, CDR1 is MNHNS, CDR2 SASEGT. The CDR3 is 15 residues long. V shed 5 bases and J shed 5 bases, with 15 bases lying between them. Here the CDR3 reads CASSPPDSLNEKLFF. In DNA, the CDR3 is TGTGCCAGCAGTCCCCCGGACAGCTTAAATGAAAAACTGTTTTTT.

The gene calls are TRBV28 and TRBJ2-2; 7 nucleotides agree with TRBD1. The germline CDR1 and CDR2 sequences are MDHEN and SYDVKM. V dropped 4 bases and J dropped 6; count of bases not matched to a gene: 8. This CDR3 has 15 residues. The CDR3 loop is CASSSSDRWSGELFF. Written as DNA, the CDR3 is TGTGCCAGCAGTTCCTCGGACAGGTGGTCCGGGGAGCTGTTTTTT.

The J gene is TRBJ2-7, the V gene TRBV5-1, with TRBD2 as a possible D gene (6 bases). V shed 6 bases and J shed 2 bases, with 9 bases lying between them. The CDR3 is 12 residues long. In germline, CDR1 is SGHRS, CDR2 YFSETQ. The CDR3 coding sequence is TGCGCCAGCACTGGGACTGCCTACGAGCAGTACTTC. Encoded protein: CASTGTAYEQYF.

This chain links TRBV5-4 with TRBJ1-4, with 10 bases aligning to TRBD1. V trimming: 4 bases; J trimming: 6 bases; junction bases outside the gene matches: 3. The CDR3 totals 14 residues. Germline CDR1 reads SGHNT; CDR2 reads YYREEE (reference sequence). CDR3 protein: CASSKDRGDEKLFF. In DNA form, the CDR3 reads TGTGCCAGCAGCAAGGACAGGGGGGATGAAAAACTGTTTTTT.

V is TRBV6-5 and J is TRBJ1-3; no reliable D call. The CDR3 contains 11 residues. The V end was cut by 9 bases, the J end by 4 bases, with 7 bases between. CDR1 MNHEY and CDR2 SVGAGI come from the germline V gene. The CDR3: CASTAGNTIYF. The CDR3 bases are TGTGCCAGTACTGCAGGAAACACCATATATTTT.

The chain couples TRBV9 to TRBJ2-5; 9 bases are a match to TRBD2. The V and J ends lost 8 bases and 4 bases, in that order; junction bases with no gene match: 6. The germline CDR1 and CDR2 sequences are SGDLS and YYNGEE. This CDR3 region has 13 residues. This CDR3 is CASAGGRGETQYF. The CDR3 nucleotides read TGTGCCAGTGCGGGGGGGCGGGGAGAGACCCAGTACTTC. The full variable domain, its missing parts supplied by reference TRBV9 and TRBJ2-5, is DSGVTQTPKHLITATGQRVTLRCSPRSGDLSVYWYQQSLDQGLQFLIQYYNGEERAKGNILERFSAQQFPDLHSELNLSSLELGDSALYFCASAGGRGETQYFGPGTRLLVL.

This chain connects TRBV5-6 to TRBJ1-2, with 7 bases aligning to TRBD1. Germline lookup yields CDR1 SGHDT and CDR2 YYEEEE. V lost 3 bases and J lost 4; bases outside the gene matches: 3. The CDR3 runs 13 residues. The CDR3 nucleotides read TGTGCCAGCAGCTACGGACAGGCCTATGGCTACACCTTC. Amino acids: CASSYGQAYGYTF.

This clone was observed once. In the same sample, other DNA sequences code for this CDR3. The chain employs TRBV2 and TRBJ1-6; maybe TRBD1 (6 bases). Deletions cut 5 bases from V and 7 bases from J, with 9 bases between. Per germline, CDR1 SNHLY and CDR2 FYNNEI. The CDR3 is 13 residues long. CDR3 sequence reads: CASSTGMNSPLHF. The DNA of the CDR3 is TGTGCCAGCAGTACAGGGATGAATTCACCCCTCCACTTT.